The source of this TCR beta chain is a study of blood T cell repertoires in COVID-19. Study details: Donors in the United States, Italy and Spain gave samples during acute or convalescent COVID-19.

Under the authors' procedure: Estimation of nucleated cell counts was performed using reference gene primer amplification. TCRdb's table, derived via immunoSEQ multiplex PCR, lists solely in-frame clones and lacks some. From that table come the V and J calls and clone size; the DNA was used to work out D and trimming. The sample carries roughly 64,000 clones, 80% to 90% recorded once. This clone was observed once. Looked up from germline, CDR1 is SGDLS and CDR2 is YYNGEE. Trimming took 2 bases from V and 6 from J, leaving 9 bases between them. The CDR3 is 13 residues long. The origin of this receptor is a man in his fifties with active COVID-19. Sequenced material: peripheral blood. The J gene is TRBJ2-1, the V gene TRBV9; D gene ambiguous. The CDR3 coding sequence is TGTGCCAGCAGCGTGCCCGAGGTCAATGAGCAGTTCTTC. It codes for CASSVPEVNEQFF.